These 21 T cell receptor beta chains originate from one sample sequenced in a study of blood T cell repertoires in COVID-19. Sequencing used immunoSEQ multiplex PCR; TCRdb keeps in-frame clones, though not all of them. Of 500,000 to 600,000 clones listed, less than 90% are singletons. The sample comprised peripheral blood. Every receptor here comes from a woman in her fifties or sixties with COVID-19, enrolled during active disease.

The CDR3 nucleotides read TGTGCCAGCAGTAACTTCCTACGGGGGGAAACCGGGGAGCTGTTTTTT. Amino acids: CASSNFLRGETGELFF. The V call is TRBV6-5, the J call TRBJ2-2; 7 nucleotides agree with TRBD2. CDR1 MNHEY and CDR2 SVGAGI come from the germline V gene. Germline trimming cut 5 bases from V and 5 bases from J; bases unmatched to any gene: 11. CDR3 length: 16 amino acids.

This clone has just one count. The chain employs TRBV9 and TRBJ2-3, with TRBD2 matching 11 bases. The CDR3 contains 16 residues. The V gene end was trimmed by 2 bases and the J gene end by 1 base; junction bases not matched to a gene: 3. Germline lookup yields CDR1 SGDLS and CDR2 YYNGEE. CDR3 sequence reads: CASSVPLAGGTDTQYF. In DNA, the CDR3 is TGTGCCAGCAGCGTCCCACTAGCGGGGGGCACAGATACGCAGTATTTT.

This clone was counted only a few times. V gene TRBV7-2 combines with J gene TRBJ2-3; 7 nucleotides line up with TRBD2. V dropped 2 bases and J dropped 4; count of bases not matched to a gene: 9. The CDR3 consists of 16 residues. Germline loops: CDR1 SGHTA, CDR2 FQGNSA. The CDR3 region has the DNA TGTGCCAGCAGCTTACGGTGGGGGGGTGGGGCAGATACGCAGTATTTT. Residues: CASSLRWGGGADTQYF.

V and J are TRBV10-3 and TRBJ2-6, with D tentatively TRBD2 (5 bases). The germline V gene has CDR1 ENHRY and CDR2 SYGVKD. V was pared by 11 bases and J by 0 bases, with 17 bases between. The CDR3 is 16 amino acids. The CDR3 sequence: CAVPRGRTSGANVLTF. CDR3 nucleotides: TGTGCCGTCCCCCGCGGGCGTACCTCTGGGGCCAACGTCCTGACTTTC.

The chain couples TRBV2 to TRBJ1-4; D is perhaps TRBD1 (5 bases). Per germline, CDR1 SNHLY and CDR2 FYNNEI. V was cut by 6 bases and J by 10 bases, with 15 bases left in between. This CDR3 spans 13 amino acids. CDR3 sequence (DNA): TGTGCCAGCAGGGGGCCTGCAGAAGGAAAACTGTTTTTT. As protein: CASRGPAEGKLFF.

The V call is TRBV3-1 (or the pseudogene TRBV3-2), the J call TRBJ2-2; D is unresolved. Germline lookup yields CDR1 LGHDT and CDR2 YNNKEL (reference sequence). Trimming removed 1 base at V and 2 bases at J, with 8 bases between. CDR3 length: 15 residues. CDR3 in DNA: TGTGCCAGCAGCCAAGGTAGCAGAAACACCGGGGAGCTGTTTTTT. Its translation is CASSQGSRNTGELFF.

The CDR3 here is CASSLDPRVPSYNEQFF. CDR3 DNA sequence: TGCGCCAGCAGCTTGGATCCCCGGGTACCCTCCTACAATGAGCAGTTCTTC. V usage is TRBV5-1 and J usage is TRBJ2-1; D remains ambiguous. Germline V gene lookup returns CDR1 SGHRS and CDR2 YFSETQ. Trimming shortened V by 0 bases and J by 0 bases, and 13 bases separated the two germline ends. This CDR3 region has 17 residues.

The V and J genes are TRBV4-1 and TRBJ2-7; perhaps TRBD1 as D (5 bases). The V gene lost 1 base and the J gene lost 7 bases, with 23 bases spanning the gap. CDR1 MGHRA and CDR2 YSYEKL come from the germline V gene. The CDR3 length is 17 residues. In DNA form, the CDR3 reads TGCGCCAGCAGCCAAGGTTTAGGGGAAACAGGTCTAGGAGAGCAGTACTTC. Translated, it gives CASSQGLGETGLGEQYF.

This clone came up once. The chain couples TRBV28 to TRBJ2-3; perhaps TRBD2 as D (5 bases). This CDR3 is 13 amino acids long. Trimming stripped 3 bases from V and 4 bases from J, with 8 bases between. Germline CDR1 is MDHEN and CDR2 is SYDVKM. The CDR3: CASSFSGSDTQYF. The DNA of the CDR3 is TGTGCCAGCAGTTTTTCGGGGTCAGATACGCAGTATTTT.

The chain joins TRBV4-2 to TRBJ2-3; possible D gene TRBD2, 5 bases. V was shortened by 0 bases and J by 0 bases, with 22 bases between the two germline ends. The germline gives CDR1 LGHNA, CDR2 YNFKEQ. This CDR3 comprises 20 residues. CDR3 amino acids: CASSQDTSPLYGVSTDTQYF. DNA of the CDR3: TGTGCCAGCAGCCAAGATACCTCTCCCCTCTACGGGGTTAGCACAGATACGCAGTATTTT.

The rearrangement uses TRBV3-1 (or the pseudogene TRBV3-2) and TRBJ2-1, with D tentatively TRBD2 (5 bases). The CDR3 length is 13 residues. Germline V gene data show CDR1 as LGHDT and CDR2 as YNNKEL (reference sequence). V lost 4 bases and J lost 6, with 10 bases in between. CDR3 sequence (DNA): TGTGCCAGCAGCCGTGGACTCATCAATGAGCAGTTCTTC. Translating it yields CASSRGLINEQFF.

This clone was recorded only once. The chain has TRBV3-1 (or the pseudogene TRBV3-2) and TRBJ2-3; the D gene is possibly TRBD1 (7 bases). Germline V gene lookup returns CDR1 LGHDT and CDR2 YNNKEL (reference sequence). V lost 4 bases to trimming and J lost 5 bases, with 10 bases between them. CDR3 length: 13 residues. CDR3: CASSPGGGDTQYF. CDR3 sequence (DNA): TGTGCCAGCAGCCCAGGGGGAGGAGATACGCAGTATTTT.

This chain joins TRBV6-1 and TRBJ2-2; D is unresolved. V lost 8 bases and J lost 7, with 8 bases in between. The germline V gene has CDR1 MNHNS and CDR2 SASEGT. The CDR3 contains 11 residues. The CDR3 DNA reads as TGTGCCAGCCTTACGAGCGGGGAGCTGTTTTTT. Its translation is CASLTSGELFF.

The CDR3, as DNA: TGTGCCAGCAGGAGCTCTGGAAACACCATATATTTT. Translating it yields CASRSSGNTIYF. The chain recombines TRBV27 with TRBJ1-3, with D hard to call. The CDR3 extends over 12 amino acids. Per the germline V gene, CDR1 is MNHEY and CDR2 is SMNVEV (reference sequence). V was shortened by 6 bases and J by 0 bases, with 3 bases between the two germline ends.

CDR3 DNA: TGCGCCAGCAGCTTGGGCAGCGGGGGCCACAATGAGCAGTTCTTC. This translates into CASSLGSGGHNEQFF. The chain employs TRBV5-1 and TRBJ2-1; 8 bases fit TRBD2. V shed 0 bases, J shed 5 bases, and the junction held 4 bases outside the gene matches. Germline values: CDR1 SGHRS, CDR2 YFSETQ. The CDR3 extends over 15 amino acids.

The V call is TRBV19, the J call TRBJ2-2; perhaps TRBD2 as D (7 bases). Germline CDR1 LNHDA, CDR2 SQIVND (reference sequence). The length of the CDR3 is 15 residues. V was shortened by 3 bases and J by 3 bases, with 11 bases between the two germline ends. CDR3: CASSIPGGHTGELFF. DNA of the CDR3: TGTGCCAGTAGTATTCCCGGGGGGCACACCGGGGAGCTGTTTTTT.

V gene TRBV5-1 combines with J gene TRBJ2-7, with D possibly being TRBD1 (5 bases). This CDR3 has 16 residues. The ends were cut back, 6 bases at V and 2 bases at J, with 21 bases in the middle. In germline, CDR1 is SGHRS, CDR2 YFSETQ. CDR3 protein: CASTTDPGMRPYEQYF. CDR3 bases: TGCGCCAGCACCACCGATCCAGGGATGCGCCCCTACGAGCAGTACTTC.

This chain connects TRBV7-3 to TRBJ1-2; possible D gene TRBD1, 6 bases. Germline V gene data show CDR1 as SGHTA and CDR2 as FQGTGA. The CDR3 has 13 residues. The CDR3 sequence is CASSSGVGYGYTF. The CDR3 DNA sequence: TGTGCTTCAAGTTCAGGGGTTGGCTATGGCTACACCTTC.

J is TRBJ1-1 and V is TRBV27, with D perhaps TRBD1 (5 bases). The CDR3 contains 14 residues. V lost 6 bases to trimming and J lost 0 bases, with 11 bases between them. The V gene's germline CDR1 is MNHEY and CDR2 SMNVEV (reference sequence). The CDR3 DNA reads TGTGCCAGCAGCCCCGACAGCATGAACACTGAAGCTTTCTTT. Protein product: CASSPDSMNTEAFF.

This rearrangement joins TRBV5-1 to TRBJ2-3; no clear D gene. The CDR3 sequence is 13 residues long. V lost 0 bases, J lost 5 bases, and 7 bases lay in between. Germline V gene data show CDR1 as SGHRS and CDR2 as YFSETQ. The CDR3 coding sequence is TGCGCCAGCAGCTTGGGTGGCCTAGATACGCAGTATTTT. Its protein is CASSLGGLDTQYF.

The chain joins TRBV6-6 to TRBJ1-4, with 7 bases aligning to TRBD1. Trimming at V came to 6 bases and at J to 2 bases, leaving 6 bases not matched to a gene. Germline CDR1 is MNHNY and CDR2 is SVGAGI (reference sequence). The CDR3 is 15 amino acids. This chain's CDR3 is CASRLSGGTNEKLFF. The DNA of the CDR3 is TGTGCCAGCAGGCTGTCAGGGGGGACTAATGAAAAACTGTTTTTT.